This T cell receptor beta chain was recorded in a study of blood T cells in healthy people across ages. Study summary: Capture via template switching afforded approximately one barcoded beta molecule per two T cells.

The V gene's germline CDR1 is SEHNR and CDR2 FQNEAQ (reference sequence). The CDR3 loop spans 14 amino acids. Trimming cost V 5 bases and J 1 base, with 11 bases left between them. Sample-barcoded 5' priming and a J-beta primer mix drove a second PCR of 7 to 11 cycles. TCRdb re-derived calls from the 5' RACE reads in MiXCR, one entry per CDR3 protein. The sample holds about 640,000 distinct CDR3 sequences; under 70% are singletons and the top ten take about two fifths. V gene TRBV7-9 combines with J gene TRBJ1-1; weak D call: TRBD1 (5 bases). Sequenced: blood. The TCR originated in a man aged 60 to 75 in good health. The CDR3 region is CASSPAGGNTEAFF. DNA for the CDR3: TGTGCCAGCAGCCCAGCCGGGGGGAACACTGAAGCTTTCTTT. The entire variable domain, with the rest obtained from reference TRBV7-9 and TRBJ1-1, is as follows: DTGVSQNPRHKITKRGQNVTFRCDPISEHNRLYWYRQTLGQGPEFLTYFQNEAQLEKSRLLSDRFSAERPKGSFSTLEIQRTEQGDSAMYLCASSPAGGNTEAFFGQGTRLTVV.